This paragraph reports one T cell receptor (beta chain). Its antigen is still unknown. The sample providers were healthy Caucasian people from Russia, aged roughly 6 to 90. The data are from a study of blood T cells in healthy people across ages. V shed 7 bases and J 5 bases; nucleotides not matched to a gene: 9. Germline CDR1 and CDR2: MNHNS and SASEGT. The CDR3 contains 15 residues. Study-wide results and caveats: Strong correlation linked observed beta diversity and percent naive T cells.

The use of a sample-barcoded 5' primer and a J-beta primer mix characterized a second PCR of about 7 to 12 cycles. TCRdb used MiXCR to reprocess the 5' RACE reads, holding one entry per CDR3 protein. The data contain about 1.7 million distinct CDR3 sequences, over 25% of them seen just once; the ten biggest clones take up over 7%. V is TRBV6-1 and J is TRBJ2-2; TRBD1 agrees at 8 bases. What was sequenced was blood. The sequence derives from a woman in her 30s in good health. The CDR3 is CASTDRGKQTGELFF. DNA of the CDR3: TGTGCCAGCACCGACAGGGGAAAGCAAACCGGGGAGCTGTTTTTT.